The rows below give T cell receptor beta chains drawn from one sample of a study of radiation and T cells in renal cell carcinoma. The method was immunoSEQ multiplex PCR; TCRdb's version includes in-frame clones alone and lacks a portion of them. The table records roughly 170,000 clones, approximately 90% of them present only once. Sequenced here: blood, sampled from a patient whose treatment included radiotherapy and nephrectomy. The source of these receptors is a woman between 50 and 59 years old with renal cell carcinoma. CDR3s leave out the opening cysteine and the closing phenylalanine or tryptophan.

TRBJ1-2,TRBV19,ASTSLWGDYGYT
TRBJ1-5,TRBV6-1,ASSEPSWRQPQH
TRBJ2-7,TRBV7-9,ASSPTSGGVVVEQY
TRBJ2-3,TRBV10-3,AIKSEGMGTDTQY
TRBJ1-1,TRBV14,ASSQVGGLLTEAF
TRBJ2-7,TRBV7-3,ASSFQGGDEQY
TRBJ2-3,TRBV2,ASSELAGGVDTQY
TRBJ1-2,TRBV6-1,ASSAVEGDNYGYT
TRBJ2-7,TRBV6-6,ASSYSRGRGDEQY
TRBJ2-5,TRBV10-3,AISEPGTGGGETQY
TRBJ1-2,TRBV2,ASSGDPPNYGYT
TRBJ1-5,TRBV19,ASPKQSGDAAGQPQH
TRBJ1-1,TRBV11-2,ASSQKWGNTEAF
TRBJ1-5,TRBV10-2,ASSESLGGGQPQH
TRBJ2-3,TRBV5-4,ASSRRLAGGPTDTQY
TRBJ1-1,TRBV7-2,ASSFIGDTEAF